A selection of T cell receptor beta chains follows, all from one sample in a study of control samples from healthy donors and cancer patients. The method was immunoSEQ multiplex PCR; TCRdb's version includes in-frame clones alone and lacks a portion of them. The sample yields about 80,000 clones, around 84% seen once. Sequenced material: PBMCs. The receptors originated from a man between 60 and 75 years old with head and neck cancer. CDR3s include the opening cysteine and the closing phenylalanine or tryptophan. D genes are given only for firm matches. The listing skips clone size in some rows; elsewhere it reads once, few, many or a size class.

CDR3 length	clone size	J gene	D gene	V gene	CDR3 protein	CDR3 DNA
19	NA	TRBJ1-3	TRBD1	TRBV18	CASSPLLQGQTISGNTIYF	TGTGCCAGCTCACCATTGCTTCAGGGACAGACAATCTCTGGAAACACCATATATTTT
12	medium-sized	TRBJ1-6	NA	TRBV4-1	CASSLNGSPLHF	TGCGCCAGCAGTCTTAACGGATCACCCCTCCACTTT
12	NA	TRBJ2-5	NA	TRBV2	CASSGLLETQYF	TGTGCCAGCAGTGGGCTCTTAGAGACCCAGTACTTC
17	NA	TRBJ2-1	NA	TRBV7-6	CASSLATSWSSYNEQFF	TGTGCCAGCAGCTTAGCCACTTCTTGGAGCTCCTACAATGAGCAGTTCTTC
13	NA	TRBJ2-7	NA	TRBV15	CATSGRTTHEQYF	TGTGCCACCAGCGGAAGGACGACCCACGAGCAGTACTTC
14	NA	TRBJ1-1	NA	TRBV6-6	CASSPQGRGTEAFF	TGTGCCAGCAGTCCACAGGGTAGGGGGACTGAAGCTTTCTTT
16	once	TRBJ2-7	NA	TRBV5-6	CASSLFAPRTSYEQYF	TGTGCCAGCAGCTTGTTTGCCCCCCGAACCTCCTACGAGCAGTACTTC
11	NA	TRBJ2-1	TRBD2	TRBV7-7	CASSPGTKQFF	TGTGCCAGCAGCCCTGGGACTAAGCAGTTCTTC
15	NA	TRBJ1-1	TRBD1	TRBV6-2/TRBV6-3	CASSYSTGEDTEAFF	TGTGCCAGCAGTTACTCGACAGGGGAGGACACTGAAGCTTTCTTT
13	NA	TRBJ2-7	NA	TRBV11-1	CASSLQGLYEQYF	TGTGCCAGCAGCTTACAGGGTTTATACGAGCAGTACTTC
16	NA	TRBJ2-6	NA	TRBV5-4	CASSFGGGAGANVLTF	TGTGCCAGCAGCTTTGGGGGGGGCGCTGGGGCCAACGTCCTGACTTTC
15	NA	TRBJ2-3	TRBD2	TRBV7-7	CASSPGLAGADTQYF	TGTGCCAGCAGCCCGGGACTAGCGGGAGCTGATACGCAGTATTTT
17	NA	TRBJ1-5	NA	TRBV2	CASSEARGHQGREPQHF	TGTGCCAGCAGTGAAGCGCGGGGACATCAAGGCCGAGAGCCCCAGCATTTT
12	NA	TRBJ2-7	NA	TRBV18	CASSPDSNEQYF	TGTGCCAGCTCACCAGATAGTAACGAGCAGTACTTC
15	NA	TRBJ2-5	TRBD2	TRBV5-8	CASSPGLAGLETQYF	TGTGCCAGCAGCCCGGGACTAGCGGGATTGGAGACCCAGTACTTC
13	NA	TRBJ1-1	NA	TRBV6-5	CASSFIQGSEAFF	TGTGCCAGCAGTTTTATTCAGGGGTCTGAAGCTTTCTTT
15	NA	TRBJ2-7	NA	TRBV3-1/TRBV3-2	CASSQIADVTYEQYF	TGTGCCAGCAGCCAAATAGCGGACGTCACCTACGAGCAGTACTTC
14	NA	TRBJ2-1	NA	TRBV27	CASSLSSWYNEQFF	TGTGCCAGCAGTTTATCTAGCTGGTACAATGAGCAGTTCTTC
16	NA	TRBJ2-7	TRBD1	TRBV6-5	CASSYSGTGVPYEQYF	TGTGCCAGCAGTTATTCCGGGACAGGGGTCCCCTACGAGCAGTACTTC
15	NA	TRBJ2-6	NA	TRBV19	CASSSGGSGANVLTF	TGTGCCAGTAGTAGTGGCGGATCTGGGGCCAACGTCCTGACTTTC
14	NA	TRBJ2-1	NA	TRBV5-1	CASSRDANPGEQFF	TGCGCCAGCAGTCGGGATGCCAACCCGGGGGAGCAGTTCTTC
13	NA	TRBJ1-5	TRBD1	TRBV30	CAWETGGGQPQHF	TGTGCCTGGGAAACAGGGGGCGGACAGCCCCAGCATTTT
16	NA	TRBJ1-6	NA	TRBV7-2	CASSTRRTVNNSPFHF	TGTGCCAGCAGCACTCGACGGACGGTTAATAATTCACCCTTCCACTTT
17	NA	TRBJ2-3	TRBD2	TRBV9	CASSVRTSGRLTDTQYF	TGTGCCAGCAGCGTTAGGACTAGCGGGAGGCTCACAGATACGCAGTATTTT
12	NA	TRBJ1-1	NA	TRBV29-1	CSVQDLGTEAFF	TGCAGCGTCCAAGATCTAGGGACTGAAGCTTTCTTT
18	NA	TRBJ2-2	TRBD1	TRBV6-4	CASTPLRDRGSNTGELFF	TGTGCCAGCACCCCCCTGAGGGACAGGGGTTCGAACACCGGGGAGCTGTTTTTT
14	NA	TRBJ2-2	NA	TRBV24-1	CATSPGQHTGELFF	TGTGCCACCAGCCCCGGACAGCACACCGGGGAGCTGTTTTTT
13	NA	TRBJ1-1	NA	TRBV12-5	CASGLGRDTEAFF	TGTGCTAGTGGTCTTGGGAGGGACACTGAAGCTTTCTTT
13	once	TRBJ1-5	NA	TRBV30	CAWSARSNQPQHF	TGTGCCTGGAGTGCCCGAAGCAATCAGCCCCAGCATTTT
11	NA	TRBJ2-7	NA	TRBV3-1/TRBV3-2	CASSQGGEQYF	TGTGCCAGCAGCCAAGGGGGGGAGCAGTACTTC
17	NA	TRBJ1-2	NA	TRBV10-2	CASSEYSMGGARYGYTF	TGCGCCAGCAGTGAATACTCGATGGGGGGAGCGCGCTATGGCTACACCTTC
15	NA	TRBJ2-7	TRBD1	TRBV18	CASSPRTGGPYEQYF	TGTGCCAGCTCACCCCGGACAGGGGGGCCCTACGAGCAGTACTTC
13	NA	TRBJ2-7	NA	TRBV12-2	CASRLCGSYEQYF	TGTGCAAGTCGCTTATGCGGTTCCTACGAGCAGTACTTC
14	NA	TRBJ1-4	NA	TRBV6-1	CASSEHTENEKLFF	TGTGCCAGCAGTGAGCATACCGAGAATGAAAAACTGTTTTTT
15	NA	TRBJ2-1	TRBD2	TRBV7-8	CASSLDVAGGHEQFF	TGTGCCAGCAGCTTAGACGTAGCGGGAGGGCATGAGCAGTTCTTC
18	NA	TRBJ2-1	TRBD2	TRBV6-9	CASSYPPGAGAAYNEQFF	TGTGCCAGCAGTTATCCCCCTGGGGCGGGAGCGGCCTACAATGAGCAGTTCTTC
18	NA	TRBJ1-6	NA	TRBV30	CAWSVPHTGWFSNSPLHF	TGTGCCTGGAGTGTACCCCACACAGGATGGTTCTCTAATTCACCCCTCCACTTT
16	NA	TRBJ1-5	TRBD1	TRBV5-8	CASSLQGWSDNQPQHF	TGTGCCAGCAGCTTACAGGGGTGGAGTGACAATCAGCCCCAGCATTTT
16	NA	TRBJ2-3	TRBD2	TRBV5-1	CASSLAQAGGVDTQYF	TGCGCCAGCAGCTTGGCCCAAGCGGGAGGCGTAGATACGCAGTATTTT
14	NA	TRBJ2-7	NA	TRBV10-2	CASSDWDPPYEQYF	TGCGCCAGCAGTGACTGGGACCCCCCCTACGAGCAGTACTTC
18	few	TRBJ1-1	TRBD1	TRBV7-9	CASSDRTANGQVNTEAFF	TGTGCCAGCAGCGACCGGACAGCAAACGGACAGGTGAACACTGAAGCTTTCTTT
14	once	TRBJ1-2	NA	TRBV7-9	CASRASEVNYGYTF	TGTGCCAGCAGAGCGAGCGAGGTTAACTATGGCTACACCTTC
15	few	TRBJ2-7	NA	TRBV5-1	CASSLSGEVSLEQYF	TGCGCCAGCAGCTTGTCGGGGGAAGTGTCTCTCGAGCAGTACTTC
15	once	TRBJ1-6	NA	TRBV5-6	CASSPGGHRNSPLHF	TGTGCCAGCAGCCCTGGTGGACACCGAAATTCACCCCTCCACTTT
15	NA	TRBJ1-2	TRBD1	TRBV6-5	CASSREGALDYGYTF	TGTGCCAGCAGCCGGGAGGGGGCGCTTGACTATGGCTACACCTTC